The next 14 T cell receptor beta chains were all read from a single sample in a study of CD8+ T cells in alopecia areata. RNA was extracted and reverse transcribed into cDNA as the sequencing template. Repertoires were generated with immunoSEQ multiplex PCR, while TCRdb's copy carries only in-frame clones and drops some. The data show about 110,000 clones, with 45% to 60% seen just once and roughly 25% held by the top ten. The specimen sequenced was NKG2D-low CD8+ T cells sorted from blood. The receptor set was obtained from a human donor with alopecia areata.

The chain recombines TRBV11-2 with TRBJ2-5; 10 bases map to TRBD1. Germline loops: CDR1 SGHAT, CDR2 FQNNGV. This CDR3 is built from 19 residues. Trimming removed 2 bases from V and 2 bases from J; junction bases left unmatched: 14. CDR3 DNA: TGTGCCAGCAGCTTATTTCCGACTGCGCCGGGACAGGGGCAAGAGACCCAGTACTTC. It is translated as CASSLFPTAPGQGQETQYF.

This rearrangement joins TRBV4-2 to TRBJ2-1; D is uncertain. V shed 3 bases and J shed 7 bases, with 7 bases lying between them. Germline CDR1 reads LGHNA; CDR2 reads YNFKEQ. The CDR3 is made up of 12 amino acids. CDR3 residues: CASSHAANEQFF. The CDR3 DNA is TGTGCCAGCAGCCATGCAGCGAATGAGCAGTTCTTC.

The sample holds one count of this clone. The chain recombines TRBV13 with TRBJ2-7; the D is unclear. Trimming took off 7 bases at V and 0 bases at J, with 13 bases between the two ends. The CDR3 spans 14 residues. The germline V gene encodes CDR1 PRHDT and CDR2 FYEKMQ (reference sequence). The CDR3 region has the DNA TGTGCCAGCAACCTTGGTCCGGGCTCCTACGAGCAGTACTTC. It translates to CASNLGPGSYEQYF.

This clone turned up a few times. V is TRBV6-6 and J is TRBJ2-1; tentatively, D is TRBD2 (6 bases). Germline CDR1 and CDR2: MNHNY and SVGAGI (reference sequence). Trimming pared 10 bases from V and 0 bases from J, leaving 13 bases between. The CDR3 loop spans 14 amino acids. DNA for the CDR3: TGTGCCACCGGGAGACCTAACTCCTACAATGAGCAGTTCTTC. Its translation: CATGRPNSYNEQFF.

As for this clone: Other DNA sequences in the sample encode the same CDR3. V is TRBV6-5 and J is TRBJ2-3, with 7 nucleotides matching TRBD2. This CDR3 contains 16 residues. Germline V CDR1 and CDR2: MNHEY, SVGAGI. The J segment lost 3 bases and the V segment lost 1 base, leaving 7 bases of the junction unmatched. Here the CDR3 reads CASSYWAGAGTDTQYF. The CDR3 DNA follows: TGTGCCAGCAGTTACTGGGCGGGAGCTGGAACAGATACGCAGTATTTT.

The chain links TRBV2 to TRBJ1-1; TRBD1 is a possible D gene (5 bases). The ends were cut back, 0 bases at V and 2 bases at J, with 7 bases in the middle. The CDR3 has 14 amino acids. Germline CDR1 reads SNHLY; CDR2 reads FYNNEI. The CDR3 coding sequence is TGTGCCAGCAGTGAAGCCAGGGTTAACACTGAAGCTTTCTTT. Amino acids: CASSEARVNTEAFF.

The CDR3 loop reads CASSQDWVQGQGNTEAFF. In DNA, the CDR3 is TGTGCCAGCAGCCAAGATTGGGTTCAGGGACAGGGGAACACTGAAGCTTTCTTT. This chain links TRBV14 with TRBJ1-1, with 9 positions matching TRBD1. Germline V gene lookup returns CDR1 SGHDN and CDR2 FVKESK. V shed 0 bases and J 1 base; nucleotides not matched to a gene: 9. CDR3 length equals 18 residues. The whole variable domain, remainder taken from reference TRBV14 and TRBJ1-1, is EAGVTQFPSHSVIEKGQTVTLRCDPISGHDNLYWYRRVMGKEIKFLLHFVKESKQDESGMPNNRFLAERTGGTYSTLKVQPAELEDSGVYFCASSQDWVQGQGNTEAFFGQGTRLTVV.

This clone was observed a few times. The V call is TRBV9, the J call TRBJ2-7, with 9 bases that match TRBD1. Germline V lookup: CDR1 SGDLS, CDR2 YYNGEE. J was trimmed by 2 bases and V by 3 bases; bases with no gene match: 3. This CDR3 is built from 14 residues. The CDR3 loop reads CASSAGTGPYEQYF. In nucleotides, the CDR3 is TGTGCCAGCAGCGCCGGGACAGGGCCCTACGAGCAGTACTTC.

This rearrangement joins TRBV6-5 to TRBJ1-5, with a weak D call TRBD1 (5 bases). Germline V gene sequence: CDR1 MNHEY, CDR2 SVGAGI. This CDR3 contains 15 residues. V gave up 5 bases and J gave up 0 bases, with 11 bases separating them. CDR3: CASSLSGDSNQPQHF. The CDR3 DNA reads as TGTGCCAGCAGTCTCTCGGGGGATAGCAATCAGCCCCAGCATTTT.

The chain recombines TRBV27 with TRBJ2-7; weak D call: TRBD1 (5 bases). CDR3 length: 15 amino acids. Germline CDR1 is MNHEY and CDR2 is SMNVEV (reference sequence). Trimming took off 3 bases at V and 0 bases at J, with 12 bases between the two ends. The DNA for the CDR3 is TGTGCCAGCAGTTTTTTTGGGCAGGGCTCCTACGAGCAGTACTTC. Translating it yields CASSFFGQGSYEQYF.

J is TRBJ2-5 and V is TRBV30; maybe TRBD2 (5 bases). V lost 0 bases to trimming and J lost 5 bases, with 13 bases between them. Germline V CDR1 and CDR2: GTSNPN, SVGIG (reference sequence). The CDR3 covers 14 residues. CDR3 residues: CAWSVGLATETQYF. The CDR3 bases are TGTGCCTGGAGTGTAGGTCTAGCTACTGAGACCCAGTACTTC.

J is TRBJ2-7 and V is TRBV5-4; TRBD2 matches 14 bases. Germline-derived CDR1 and CDR2 are SGHNT and YYREEE (reference sequence). Germline trimming cut 4 bases from V and 0 bases from J; bases unmatched to any gene: 6. This CDR3 is 17 amino acids long. The CDR3 reads CASSPQGTSGSSYEQYF. DNA of the CDR3: TGTGCCAGCAGCCCCCAAGGGACTAGCGGGAGCTCCTACGAGCAGTACTTC.

This chain connects TRBV7-2 to TRBJ2-3; perhaps TRBD2 as D (5 bases). Germline assignment: CDR1 SGHTA and CDR2 FQGNSA. The V gene lost 5 bases and the J gene lost 2 bases, with 14 bases spanning the gap. CDR3 size: 15 residues. In DNA form, the CDR3 reads TGTGCCAGCAGCCCCCTGGGCGGGTTCACAGATACGCAGTATTTT. Its protein is CASSPLGGFTDTQYF.

The chain couples TRBV6-5 to TRBJ2-7; D remains ambiguous. The germline CDR1 and CDR2 sequences are MNHEY and SVGAGI. V was clipped by 5 bases and J by 3 bases, with 14 bases between them. This CDR3 comprises 14 residues. The chain's CDR3 is CASSPDIFGYEQYF. The CDR3 DNA follows: TGTGCCAGCAGTCCCGACATATTCGGCTACGAGCAGTACTTC.